What follows are 25 T cell receptor beta chains derived from one specimen sequenced in a study of blood T cell repertoires in COVID-19. Measured with immunoSEQ multiplex PCR; TCRdb has only the in-frame clones, and not every one. The sample records around 140,000 clones, less than 85% being singletons. The sequenced sample was peripheral blood. These receptor sequences come from a woman older than 75 with acute or convalescent COVID-19.

The V call is TRBV5-1, the J call TRBJ1-6, with 9 bases that match TRBD1. V shed 0 bases and J 6 bases; nucleotides not matched to a gene: 10. Germline V gene lookup returns CDR1 SGHRS and CDR2 YFSETQ. The CDR3 loop spans 18 amino acids. CDR3 nucleotide sequence: TGCGCCAGCAGCTTGGCGGGGACAGGGACGGTGGTTAATTCACCCCTCCACTTT. Translation gives CASSLAGTGTVVNSPLHF.

This clone came up once. The genes are TRBV3-1 (or the pseudogene TRBV3-2) and TRBJ2-3, with TRBD2 as a possible D gene (5 bases). The germline V gene encodes CDR1 LGHDT and CDR2 YNNKEL (reference sequence). There are 13 residues in the CDR3. Trimming left V 0 bases short and J 10 bases short, with 11 bases between. The CDR3 reads CASSQDRTGSQYF. The CDR3 DNA reads as TGTGCCAGCAGCCAAGATCGGACGGGATCGCAGTATTTT.

J is TRBJ2-6 and V is TRBV5-6; tentatively, D is TRBD1 (5 bases). The germline CDR1 and CDR2 sequences are SGHDT and YYEEEE. CDR3 length: 18 amino acids. V was pared by 1 base and J by 0 bases, with 14 bases between. The CDR3, as DNA: TGTGCCAGCAGCTTGTTTACAGGAGCCACCTCTGGGGCCAACGTCCTGACTTTC. It codes for CASSLFTGATSGANVLTF.

The chain is built from TRBV3-1 (or the pseudogene TRBV3-2) and TRBJ2-5, with TRBD2 matching 7 bases. Per the germline V gene, CDR1 is LGHDT and CDR2 is YNNKEL (reference sequence). The ends lost 1 base at V and 5 bases at J; junction bases unmatched: 7. This CDR3 spans 15 amino acids. Here the CDR3 DNA reads TGTGCCAGCAGCCAAGTGGGGGGGAGTGTGGAGACCCAGTACTTC. This translates into CASSQVGGSVETQYF.

J is TRBJ2-5 and V is TRBV25-1; D is unresolved. Per the germline V gene, CDR1 is MGHDK and CDR2 is SYGVNS. Trimming took 3 bases from V and 7 from J, leaving 6 bases between them. The CDR3 has 11 amino acids. The CDR3 reads CASSDSWTQYF. CDR3 in DNA: TGTGCCAGCAGTGATTCGTGGACCCAGTACTTC.

As concerns this clone: Other nucleotide sequences in the sample specify the same CDR3. The gene calls are TRBV7-9 and TRBJ1-4; 7 bases match TRBD1. Germline V lookup: CDR1 SEHNR, CDR2 FQNEAQ (reference sequence). The V gene end was trimmed by 3 bases and the J gene end by 7 bases; junction bases not matched to a gene: 5. The CDR3 is made up of 14 amino acids. CDR3 sequence (DNA): TGTGCCAGCAGCTTGAGACAGGGAGGTGAAAAACTGTTTTTT. This gives the protein CASSLRQGGEKLFF. The full variable domain, rest sourced from reference TRBV7-9 and TRBJ1-4, is DTGVSQNPRHKITKRGQNVTFRCDPISEHNRLYWYRQTLGQGPEFLTYFQNEAQLEKSRLLSDRFSAERPKGSFSTLEIQRTEQGDSAMYLCASSLRQGGEKLFFGSGTQLSVL.

This chain connects TRBV25-1 to TRBJ2-2; tentatively, D is TRBD2 (6 bases). Germline V CDR1 and CDR2: MGHDK, SYGVNS. This CDR3 has 14 amino acids. V dropped 8 bases and J dropped 5 bases, with 15 bases sitting between them. CDR3 loop: CASSDTAGTGELFF. The CDR3, as DNA: TGTGCCAGCTCCGACACCGCGGGGACCGGGGAGCTGTTTTTT.

V is TRBV27 and J is TRBJ2-7; TRBD1 matches 8 bases. V was pared by 4 bases and J by 1 base, with 3 bases of the junction left unmatched. In germline, CDR1 is MNHEY, CDR2 SMNVEV (reference sequence). The CDR3 consists of 14 residues. The CDR3 bases are TGTGCCAGCAGTTGGACAGGGAGGTCCTACGAGCAGTACTTC. Translation gives CASSWTGRSYEQYF.

The chain recombines TRBV19 with TRBJ1-5; D might be TRBD1 (5 bases). Looked up from germline, CDR1 is LNHDA and CDR2 is SQIVND (reference sequence). The CDR3 has 14 residues. Between the trimmed V and J ends, which lost 4 bases and 1 base, there was a span of 8 bases. The CDR3 here is CASSTGRSNQPQHF. DNA of the CDR3: TGTGCCAGTAGTACAGGGCGAAGCAATCAGCCCCAGCATTTT. Drawing the rest from reference TRBV19 and TRBJ1-5, the complete variable domain is DGGITQSPKYLFRKEGQNVTLSCEQNLNHDAMYWYRQDPGQGLRLIYYSQIVNDFQKGDIAEGYSVSREKKESFPLTVTSAQKNPTAFYLCASSTGRSNQPQHFGDGTRLSIL.

The rearrangement uses TRBV18 and TRBJ2-7; D is ambiguous. This CDR3 region has 14 residues. Trimming left V 2 bases short and J 7 bases short, with 15 bases between. Germline V gene sequence: CDR1 KGHSH, CDR2 LQKENI. The CDR3 DNA sequence: TGTGCCAGCTCACCAGTCGACATAAGAGTAGAGCAGTACTTC. It encodes CASSPVDIRVEQYF.

The genes are TRBV7-2 and TRBJ2-2; a possible D gene is TRBD2 (6 bases). Trimming cost V 1 base and J 6 bases, with 12 bases left between them. Germline V CDR1 and CDR2: SGHTA, FQGNSA. The length of the CDR3 is 15 residues. Written as DNA, the CDR3 is TGTGCCAGCAGCTTAGTGCCCCTAGCGCCCGGGGAGCTGTTTTTT. Encoded protein: CASSLVPLAPGELFF.

J is TRBJ1-4 and V is TRBV4-3; D might be TRBD1 (5 bases). CDR3 length: 15 amino acids. Trimming cost V 1 base and J 0 bases, with 6 bases left between them. Looked up from germline, CDR1 is LGHNA and CDR2 is YSLEER. The chain's CDR3 is CASSQARATNEKLFF. CDR3 sequence (DNA): TGCGCCAGCAGCCAAGCCAGGGCAACTAATGAAAAACTGTTTTTT.

The chain couples TRBV27 to TRBJ1-2; no firm D call. CDR1 is MNHEY and CDR2 is SMNVEV in the germline V gene (reference sequence). The CDR3 has 16 residues. Trimming pared 4 bases from V and 8 bases from J, leaving 23 bases between. The CDR3 loop reads CASSYNPGSTLRGYTF. The CDR3 DNA is TGTGCCAGCAGTTATAACCCCGGGTCGACTCTGCGGGGCTACACCTTC.

The rearrangement uses TRBV7-2 and TRBJ1-1; 7 bases fit TRBD1. There are 14 residues in the CDR3. V was clipped by 10 bases and J by 3 bases; unmatched bases: 11. Germline values: CDR1 SGHTA, CDR2 FQGNSA. The CDR3 DNA reads TGTGCCACTCAGGCGACAGGGAGTTACACTGAAGCTTTCTTT. It specifies CATQATGSYTEAFF.

V is TRBV3-1 (or the pseudogene TRBV3-2) and J is TRBJ1-3; 9 bases line up with TRBD1. Trimming took 8 bases from V and 5 from J; bases not matched to a gene: 1. Germline-derived CDR1 and CDR2 are LGHDT and YNNKEL (reference sequence). This CDR3 comprises 12 residues. For the CDR3, the DNA is TGTGCCAGCGGGACAGGGAGAAACACCATATATTTT. Protein: CASGTGRNTIYF.

In this sample, this clone turned up a few times. CDR3 residues: CASSPTREGVSEKLFF. CDR3 DNA sequence: TGTGCCAGTAGTCCGACCAGGGAGGGTGTGAGTGAAAAACTGTTTTTT. The chain recombines TRBV19 with TRBJ1-4; the D gene is possibly TRBD1 (5 bases). Trimming pared 5 bases from V and 7 bases from J, leaving 20 bases between. Germline V lookup: CDR1 LNHDA, CDR2 SQIVND (reference sequence). The CDR3 spans 16 residues.

The chain has TRBV6-1 and TRBJ1-1; perhaps TRBD1 as D (6 bases). The CDR3 sequence is 14 residues long. In germline, CDR1 is MNHNS, CDR2 SASEGT. V dropped 2 bases and J dropped 6 bases, with 13 bases sitting between them. The CDR3 spells CASSEQGRGPEAFF. The CDR3 DNA reads as TGTGCCAGCAGTGAACAGGGGCGAGGTCCTGAAGCTTTCTTT.

The chain combines TRBV6-6 with TRBJ1-2, with no clear D. CDR3 length: 16 residues. CDR1 is MNHNY, CDR2 SVGAGI, per germline (reference sequence). Deletions cut 3 bases from V and 5 bases from J, with 19 bases between. The CDR3 loop reads CASSYEGATAFYGYTF. CDR3 DNA sequence: TGTGCCAGCAGTTATGAGGGAGCCACCGCCTTTTATGGCTACACCTTC.

The chain couples TRBV27 to TRBJ2-1, with a tentative D call TRBD2 (6 bases). V was clipped by 3 bases and J by 10 bases, with 7 bases between them. This CDR3 region has 11 residues. In germline, CDR1 is MNHEY, CDR2 SMNVEV (reference sequence). CDR3 DNA: TGTGCCAGCAGTTTCCGGGGGGAGCAGTTCTTC. It yields the protein CASSFRGEQFF.

The V and J genes are TRBV6-5 and TRBJ1-4; TRBD1 aligns across 7 bases. Per germline, CDR1 MNHEY and CDR2 SVGAGI. This CDR3 is built from 14 residues. With 6 bases clipped from V and 4 bases from J, the junction kept 5 bases outside the gene matches. CDR3 protein: CASRKQGGNEKLFF. The CDR3 coding sequence is TGTGCCAGCAGGAAGCAGGGGGGTAATGAAAAACTGTTTTTT.

The genes are TRBV19 and TRBJ1-2; 9 bases agree with TRBD1. Unmatched junction bases numbered 9, after V lost 4 bases and J lost 6 bases. The CDR3 covers 15 residues. Germline V lookup: CDR1 LNHDA, CDR2 SQIVND (reference sequence). The CDR3 protein is CASSTTGGATNGYTF. CDR3 DNA: TGTGCCAGTAGTACCACAGGGGGCGCTACTAATGGCTACACCTTC.

CDR3 loop: CASSFLEITDTQYF. The CDR3 nucleotides read TGTGCCAGCAGCTTCTTAGAAATCACAGATACGCAGTATTTT. V is TRBV5-4 and J is TRBJ2-3, with D hard to call. With 2 bases removed from V and 2 bases from J, the gap between germline ends came to 9 bases. The germline V gene has CDR1 SGHNT and CDR2 YYREEE (reference sequence). The CDR3 is 14 amino acids.

This rearrangement joins TRBV5-4 to TRBJ2-6, with D unclear. Trimming shortened V by 3 bases and J by 4 bases, and 14 bases separated the two germline ends. The CDR3 is 16 residues long. The germline CDR1 and CDR2 sequences are SGHNT and YYREEE (reference sequence). CDR3: CASSYPPLAGANVLTF. CDR3 bases: TGTGCCAGCAGCTACCCACCCCTGGCAGGGGCCAACGTCCTGACTTTC.

The CDR3 protein is CASSQDTRPGELFF. For the CDR3, the DNA is TGTGCCAGCAGCCAGGACACCAGACCCGGGGAGCTGTTTTTT. This chain connects TRBV7-9 to TRBJ2-2; perhaps TRBD1 as D (5 bases). This CDR3 spans 14 amino acids. Germline V CDR1 and CDR2: SEHNR, FQNEAQ (reference sequence). V was cut by 5 bases and J by 6 bases, with 13 bases left in between. Based on the CDR3 plus reference TRBV7-9 and TRBJ2-2, the full variable domain is DTGVSQNPRHKITKRGQNVTFRCDPISEHNRLYWYRQTLGQGPEFLTYFQNEAQLEKSRLLSDRFSAERPKGSFSTLEIQRTEQGDSAMYLCASSQDTRPGELFFGEGSRLTVL.

The gene calls are TRBV5-1 and TRBJ2-6, with D unresolved. V lost 0 bases and J 4 bases, leaving 11 bases between the germline ends. The CDR3 runs to 16 residues. Germline CDR1 is SGHRS and CDR2 is YFSETQ. CDR3 DNA: TGCGCCAGCAGCTTGGATCGGGTCTCCGGGGCCAACGTCCTGACTTTC. This encodes CASSLDRVSGANVLTF.